This TCR beta chain was recorded in a study of blood T cell repertoires in COVID-19. Study context: Researchers got acute and convalescent COVID-19 samples from the United States, Italy and Spain. PBMCs, B-cell-depleted T cells, or T cells provided the cDNA or gDNA that made up the material.

Original processing notes: Reference gene primers were amplified, and this amplification served to estimate nucleated cell counts. Sequenced by immunoSEQ multiplex PCR; TCRdb stores in-frame clones only, minus some. The V and J calls and clone size come from that table; D and trimming were worked out from the DNA. Of approximately 190,000 clones listed, about four fifths are singletons. CDR3 length equals 15 residues. With V trimmed by 0 bases and J by 7 bases, 9 bases remained unmatched. Germline V lookup: CDR1 SGHRS, CDR2 YFSETQ. The rearrangement uses TRBV5-1 and TRBJ1-2; 7 nucleotides line up with TRBD1. The TCR originated in a woman aged 70-85 years with active or convalescent COVID-19. Sequencing was carried out using peripheral blood. The CDR3 reads CASSLAGRQGGGYTF. The CDR3 DNA follows: TGCGCCAGCAGCTTGGCCGGGAGACAGGGCGGTGGCTACACCTTC. Together with reference TRBV5-1 and TRBJ1-2, the CDR3 gives the full variable domain: KAGVTQTPRYLIKTRGQQVTLSCSPISGHRSVSWYQQTPGQGLQFLFEYFSETQRNKGNFPGRFSGRQFSNSRSEMNVSTLELGDSALYLCASSLAGRQGGGYTFGSGTRLTVV.